Shown below are 23 T cell receptor beta chains from a single sample sequenced in a study of T cells in localized non-small cell lung cancer. Sequencing used immunoSEQ multiplex PCR; TCRdb keeps in-frame clones, though not all of them. The profile shows about 20,000 clones, approximately 86% of them singletons. Here the sequenced sample was PBMCs, taken before any cancer treatment. Receptors were obtained from a man aged 35 to 69 with stage II squamous cell lung carcinoma.

The CDR3 protein is CATATRGGANVLTF. The CDR3 bases are TGTGCCACCGCCACCAGGGGAGGGGCCAACGTCCTGACTTTC. V is TRBV28 and J is TRBJ2-6; weak D call: TRBD1 (6 bases). Germline CDR1 MDHEN, CDR2 SYDVKM. The CDR3 is made up of 14 amino acids. Trimming removed 10 bases at V and 4 bases at J, with 14 bases between.

V usage is TRBV28 and J usage is TRBJ2-7, with D possibly TRBD2 on 6 matching bases. Germline V gene sequence: CDR1 MDHEN, CDR2 SYDVKM. Trimming pared 6 bases from V and 6 bases from J, leaving 15 bases between. The CDR3 is 13 amino acids. CDR3 loop: CASRRTNGVEQYF. DNA for the CDR3: TGTGCCAGCAGGCGGACTAATGGAGTCGAGCAGTACTTC.

This clone came up once. The sample carries other DNA sequences with the same CDR3. The chain has TRBV30 and TRBJ2-2; 9 bases map to TRBD2. The CDR3 contains 18 residues. The junction had 15 bases not matched to a gene; V was cut back by 4 bases and J by 3 bases. The V gene's germline CDR1 is GTSNPN and CDR2 SVGIG (reference sequence). CDR3 protein: CAWNLPLAGGLDTGELFF. In nucleotides, the CDR3 is TGTGCCTGGAACCTACCTCTCGCGGGGGGGCTGGACACCGGGGAGCTGTTTTTT.

The rearrangement joins TRBV18 to TRBJ1-4; D may be TRBD1 (6 bases). The germline V and J ends were trimmed by 3 bases and 0 bases, with 14 bases remaining between them. The CDR3 runs to 17 residues. CDR1 and CDR2 (germline): KGHSH, LQKENI. The CDR3 loop reads CASSPMQGSSTNEKLFF. CDR3 sequence (DNA): TGTGCCAGCTCACCCATGCAGGGGAGTTCAACTAATGAAAAACTGTTTTTT. The whole variable domain, remainder taken from reference TRBV18 and TRBJ1-4, is NAGVMQNPRHLVRRRGQEARLRCSPMKGHSHVYWYRQLPEEGLKFMVYLQKENIIDESGMPKERFSAEFPKEGPSILRIQQVVRGDSAAYFCASSPMQGSSTNEKLFFGSGTQLSVL.

This chain joins TRBV5-1 and TRBJ1-4; no definite D call. The CDR3 is 22 residues long. Germline CDR1 is SGHRS and CDR2 is YFSETQ. The V end lost 0 bases, the J end lost 0 bases, and 27 bases lay between the germline ends. CDR3 coding DNA: TGCGCCAGCAGCTTGGAGTTTAGGCGTGCTCTACCAAGGAATACAACTAATGAAAAACTGTTTTTT. This encodes CASSLEFRRALPRNTTNEKLFF.

This rearrangement joins TRBV18 to TRBJ1-5, with D hard to call. CDR1 and CDR2 from the germline V gene are KGHSH and LQKENI. V was trimmed by 3 bases and J by 0 bases, leaving 15 bases between them. The CDR3 consists of 17 residues. CDR3 in amino acids: CASSPWGMGNSNQPQHF. CDR3 in DNA: TGTGCCAGCTCACCCTGGGGAATGGGTAATAGCAATCAGCCCCAGCATTTT.

The chain couples TRBV5-1 to TRBJ2-7; no definite D call. V lost 3 bases and J lost 7, with 20 bases in between. CDR3 length equals 15 residues. The germline gives CDR1 SGHRS, CDR2 YFSETQ. The CDR3 protein is CASSSRSPRGREQYF. The CDR3 region has the DNA TGCGCCAGCAGCTCCCGGTCCCCCCGCGGTAGGGAGCAGTACTTC.

V usage is TRBV28 and J usage is TRBJ2-1; 13 bases match TRBD2. The CDR3 runs 15 residues. Per germline, CDR1 MDHEN and CDR2 SYDVKM. The V gene end was trimmed by 5 bases and the J gene end by 8 bases; junction bases not matched to a gene: 6. CDR3 DNA: TGTGCCAGCAGTACTAGCGGGAGGGCTACGGATGAGCAGTTCTTC. It is translated as CASSTSGRATDEQFF.

V usage is TRBV30 and J usage is TRBJ1-1, with 9 positions matching TRBD1. The V segment lost 8 bases and the J segment 4 bases; nucleotides outside the gene matches: 5. Germline CDR1 reads GTSNPN; CDR2 reads SVGIG (reference sequence). The CDR3 extends over 12 amino acids. CDR3 in DNA: TGTGCCGTCCGGGACAGGGCCACTGAAGCTTTCTTT. Its protein product is CAVRDRATEAFF.

A single count supports this clone. The gene calls are TRBV6-5 and TRBJ2-5, with D perhaps matching TRBD2 (5 bases). This CDR3 contains 16 residues. V lost 2 bases and J 5 bases, leaving 18 bases between the germline ends. In germline, CDR1 is MNHEY, CDR2 SVGAGI. The CDR3, as DNA: TGTGCCAGCAGTTACGGAGGAAGTGGACGGGGTGAGACCCAGTACTTC. Amino acids: CASSYGGSGRGETQYF.

The rearrangement joins TRBV11-2 to TRBJ1-2; D not certain. Germline CDR1 SGHAT, CDR2 FQNNGV. CDR3 length: 13 amino acids. The V end lost 1 base, the J end lost 2 bases, and 5 bases lay between the germline ends. CDR3 nucleotides: TGTGCCAGCAGCTTAGTCGCCAACTATGGCTACACCTTC. This gives the protein CASSLVANYGYTF.

The V and J genes are TRBV2 and TRBJ2-1; D remains ambiguous. This CDR3 has 14 residues. Trimming took off 4 bases at V and 6 bases at J, with 13 bases between the two ends. CDR1 SNHLY and CDR2 FYNNEI come from the germline V gene. The CDR3 nucleotides read TGTGCCAGCAGTGGAAGTCGTGGCCCCAATGAGCAGTTCTTC. This sequence encodes CASSGSRGPNEQFF.

In this sample, this clone turned up once. The chain links TRBV7-8 to TRBJ2-4, with D hard to call. V lost 1 base to trimming and J lost 2 bases, with 12 bases between them. The CDR3 has 16 residues. The germline gives CDR1 SGHVS, CDR2 FQNEAQ. The CDR3 DNA reads TGTGCCAGCAGCTTAGAACCAGGCCCCCCCAAAAACATTCAGTACTTC. Protein sequence: CASSLEPGPPKNIQYF.

The CDR3 reads CASGSRGGQYF. The CDR3, as DNA: TGTGCCAGCGGATCCAGGGGCGGGCAGTACTTC. This chain uses TRBV7-2 with TRBJ2-7; tentative D call: TRBD1 (6 bases). V lost 8 bases, J lost 9 bases, and 14 bases lay in between. Looked up from germline, CDR1 is SGHTA and CDR2 is FQGNSA. The CDR3 has 11 amino acids.

The chain recombines TRBV5-1 with TRBJ2-3; 10 bases are shared with TRBD2. The J segment lost 0 bases and the V segment lost 4 bases, leaving 14 bases of the junction unmatched. This CDR3 is 19 amino acids long. In germline, CDR1 is SGHRS, CDR2 YFSETQ. This CDR3 is CASSALTSGDSTSTDTQYF. The CDR3 bases are TGCGCCAGCAGCGCCCTAACTAGCGGGGATTCAACCAGCACAGATACGCAGTATTTT.

This clone was detected a few times. This sequence joins TRBV9 and TRBJ1-2, with no clear D. Trimming took 0 bases from V and 5 from J, leaving 8 bases between them. The CDR3 extends over 13 amino acids. Germline-derived CDR1 and CDR2 are SGDLS and YYNGEE. The CDR3 here is CASSVVGGYGYTF. For the CDR3, the DNA is TGTGCCAGCAGCGTAGTCGGAGGTTATGGCTACACCTTC.

This chain's CDR3 is CASSPYRGMNTEAFF. As DNA, the CDR3 is TGTGCCAGCAGTCCCTACAGGGGCATGAACACTGAAGCTTTCTTT. The J gene is TRBJ1-1, the V gene TRBV28; 7 bases agree with TRBD1. From germline, CDR1 is MDHEN and CDR2 SYDVKM. This CDR3 comprises 15 residues. V gave up 5 bases and J gave up 0 bases; unmatched junction bases: 6.

This clone occurred once. The chain links TRBV19 to TRBJ2-7; D assignment may be TRBD1 or TRBD2 (5 bases each). This CDR3 is 14 amino acids long. Trimming took off 3 bases at V and 4 bases at J, with 13 bases between the two ends. Germline V gene sequence: CDR1 LNHDA, CDR2 SQIVND (reference sequence). In nucleotides, the CDR3 is TGTGCCAGTAGTATCCGGGGCTCGGTTTACGAGCAGTACTTC. Its translation is CASSIRGSVYEQYF.

The V gene is TRBV25-1, the J gene TRBJ2-3; possible D gene TRBD1, 5 bases. Trimming stripped 3 bases from V and 9 bases from J, with 10 bases between. This CDR3 has 12 amino acids. Germline CDR1 and CDR2: MGHDK and SYGVNS. CDR3 coding DNA: TGTGCCAGCAGTGACCAGGGTATGACGCAGTATTTT. Translating gives CASSDQGMTQYF.

This chain uses TRBV7-8 with TRBJ2-5; TRBD2 might be the D (5 bases). This CDR3 is 15 amino acids long. The V gene's germline CDR1 is SGHVS and CDR2 FQNEAQ. V was trimmed by 2 bases and J by 5 bases, leaving 15 bases between them. The chain's CDR3 is CASSLREAGSETQYF. The CDR3 region has the DNA TGTGCCAGCAGCTTACGCGAGGCGGGTTCGGAGACCCAGTACTTC.

The rearrangement links TRBV7-3 to TRBJ2-3, with 9 nucleotides matching TRBD2. CDR1 SGHTA and CDR2 FQGTGA come from the germline V gene. J gave up 4 bases and V 5 bases, and 7 bases lay outside the gene matches. There are 15 residues in the CDR3. The CDR3 loop is CASSTSAGGPDTQYF. CDR3 in DNA: TGTGCCAGCAGCACCTCAGCGGGGGGCCCAGATACGCAGTATTTT.

This rearrangement joins TRBV28 to TRBJ2-1; D is unclear. The CDR3 runs to 14 residues. The germline gives CDR1 MDHEN, CDR2 SYDVKM. V was trimmed by 2 bases and J by 9 bases, leaving 14 bases between them. The chain's CDR3 is CASSLRLQDGEQFF. The DNA for the CDR3 is TGTGCCAGCAGTTTAAGACTCCAGGATGGTGAGCAGTTCTTC. Drawing the rest from reference TRBV28 and TRBJ2-1, the complete variable domain is DVKVTQSSRYLVKRTGEKVFLECVQDMDHENMFWYRQDPGLGLRLIYFSYDVKMKEKGDIPEGYSVSREKKERFSLILESASTNQTSMYLCASSLRLQDGEQFFGPGTRLTVL.

The chain links TRBV9 to TRBJ1-6; perhaps TRBD1 as D (5 bases). The CDR3 extends over 15 amino acids. V gave up 3 bases and J gave up 9 bases, with 16 bases separating them. CDR1 is SGDLS, CDR2 YYNGEE, per germline. CDR3 region: CASSASGRQGSPLHF. The DNA for the CDR3 is TGTGCCAGCAGCGCCTCAGGGCGGCAGGGTTCACCCCTCCACTTT. Looking up the rest from reference TRBV9 and TRBJ1-6 gives the full variable domain: DSGVTQTPKHLITATGQRVTLRCSPRSGDLSVYWYQQSLDQGLQFLIQYYNGEERAKGNILERFSAQQFPDLHSELNLSSLELGDSALYFCASSASGRQGSPLHFGNGTRLTVT.